This is a list of T cell receptor beta chains from one sample in a study of blood T cell repertoires in COVID-19. The table came from immunoSEQ multiplex PCR; TCRdb's copy has only in-frame clones and leaves some out. The table records 120,000 or so clones, about 83% of them present only once. The specimen sequenced was peripheral blood. Receptor source: a man older than 75 with active or convalescent COVID-19. CDR3s include the opening cysteine and the closing phenylalanine or tryptophan.

cdr3_aa | j_call | v_call | cdr3_length
CASSPLETSFSNQPQHF | TRBJ1-5 | TRBV18 | 17
CASSSGLTGSEKLFF | TRBJ1-4 | TRBV6-2/TRBV6-3 | 15
CASKLGQGNEQYF | TRBJ2-7 | TRBV11-1 | 13
CASSYSTLAATGTQYF | TRBJ2-5 | TRBV6-5 | 16
CASSLGLQGLGEETQYF | TRBJ2-5 | TRBV7-9 | 17
CASSHTQEDGYTF | TRBJ1-2 | TRBV4-2 | 13
CASSIAAAYTQYF | TRBJ2-3 | TRBV19 | 13
CASSYPQPGQFNEKLFF | TRBJ1-4 | TRBV6-2/TRBV6-3 | 17
CASSQGYRGFDEKLFF | TRBJ1-4 | TRBV4-1 | 16
CASRRWTATNTEAFF | TRBJ1-1 | TRBV7-2 | 15
CASSPTGISNQPQHF | TRBJ1-5 | TRBV19 | 15
CASSVGGRQFF | TRBJ2-1 | TRBV9 | 11
CASSARGEGLGEKLFF | TRBJ1-4 | TRBV6-1 | 16
CASSSGQLGDYGYTF | TRBJ1-2 | TRBV7-2 | 15
CASSQTGQISYNEQFF | TRBJ2-1 | TRBV5-1 | 16
CASSTGRGGNYGYTF | TRBJ1-2 | TRBV19 | 15
CASSRGLTNEKLFF | TRBJ1-4 | TRBV7-2 | 14
CASSSGQGVEKLFF | TRBJ1-4 | TRBV7-2 | 14
CASSSRGGKQFF | TRBJ2-1 | TRBV11-1 | 12
CASRLPTDSAASNYGYTF | TRBJ1-2 | TRBV12-2 | 18
CASSSLQDRVFGNQPQHF | TRBJ1-5 | TRBV28 | 18
CASSQTSGGKTEQYF | TRBJ2-7 | TRBV18 | 15
CAIGLAGASSTDTQYF | TRBJ2-3 | TRBV10-3 | 16
CASSLVGTGDEKLFF | TRBJ1-4 | TRBV5-1 | 15
CASRYTPNVNTEAFF | TRBJ1-1 | TRBV2 | 15
CASKEARESGELFF | TRBJ2-2 | TRBV2 | 14
CASSLASSDQPQHF | TRBJ1-5 | TRBV5-5 | 14
CASSRGLAANTGELFF | TRBJ2-2 | TRBV5-4 | 16
CASSFGGTGLINEQFF | TRBJ2-1 | TRBV5-4 | 16
CASSISHGARTYEQYF | TRBJ2-7 | TRBV19 | 16
CASSLDSSGGVYEQFF | TRBJ2-1 | TRBV11-2 | 16
CASSLVGGGAREQYF | TRBJ2-7 | TRBV7-8 | 15
CASSYSTSGGALNEQFF | TRBJ2-1 | TRBV6-2/TRBV6-3 | 17
CSSRTDLTDTQYF | TRBJ2-3 | TRBV29-1 | 13
CASGLRGYEQYF | TRBJ2-7 | TRBV19 | 12